This entry lists 29 T cell receptor beta chains sequenced from one sample in a study of tumor and adjacent non-tumor tissue in lung cancer (dated by TCRdb to the late 2010s). The library was built by means of multiplex PCR. The listed sequencing device is Illumina HiSeq 2500. TCRbeta libraries were built by three rounds of nested PCR using primers (Table S4), following protocols modified from ARM-PCR. TCRdb reworked the public reads: Q25 trimming with fastp, MiXCR clone assembly, productive beta chains retained. One record per CDR3 amino acid sequence lists the most common genes and DNA. This sample gives approximately 68,000 distinct CDR3 sequences in total; 65% to 80% of them show up just once. The ten largest clones represent more than 40% of the sample. RNA was isolated from bulk unsorted tissue, and RNA quality was assessed with a NanoDrop ND-1000 and an Agilent 2100. The normal lung samples consisted of distant non-tumor tissue collected more than 3 cm from the tumor edge.

The sequenced sample was distant non-tumor lung tissue. These receptors originate from a man in his fifties or sixties with non-small cell lung cancer.

The rearrangement joins TRBV2 to TRBJ2-2; D is unclear. Germline V gene data show CDR1 as SNHLY and CDR2 as FYNNEI. CDR3 length: 12 amino acids. Trimming shortened V by 9 bases and J by 3 bases, and 8 bases separated the two germline ends. The CDR3 sequence: CARKLDTGELFF. The CDR3 nucleotides read TGTGCCAGGAAGTTAGACACCGGGGAGCTGTTTTTT.

Points on this clonotype: A much larger clone lies a single base off, so this may be a read error. The chain combines TRBV12-3 or TRBV12-4 with TRBJ2-7; D is unresolved. With 5 bases removed from V and 7 bases from J, the gap between germline ends came to 15 bases. The CDR3 runs 13 residues. CDR3 residues: CASSPIRAREQYF. The DNA of the CDR3 is TGTGCCAGCAGTCCCATCCGGGCTAGGGAGCAGTACTTC.

The chain joins TRBV12-3 or TRBV12-4 to TRBJ2-1; D may be TRBD2 (5 bases). The length of the CDR3 is 15 residues. V gave up 1 base and J gave up 5 bases, with 12 bases separating them. CDR3 residues: CASSLVGSLHNEQFF. The CDR3 region has the DNA TGTGCCAGCAGTTTAGTAGGGAGTTTGCACAATGAGCAGTTCTTC.

The gene calls are TRBV4-2 and TRBJ2-7; D is unclear. Germline V CDR1 and CDR2: LGHNA, YNFKEQ. With 4 bases removed from V and 5 bases from J, the gap between germline ends came to 15 bases. The CDR3 sequence is 14 residues long. The CDR3 bases are TGTGCCAGCAGCCCGATATGGAGTAGGGACGAGCAGTACTTC. Translation gives CASSPIWSRDEQYF.

This clonotype occurred many times. V is TRBV28 and J is TRBJ1-1; 7 bases are shared with TRBD1. Germline lookup yields CDR1 MDHEN and CDR2 SYDVKM. The CDR3 consists of 14 residues. The J segment lost 3 bases and the V segment lost 7 bases, leaving 8 bases of the junction unmatched. The CDR3 region has the DNA TGTGCCAGCAAACTGGGACAGAGGGACACTGAAGCTTTCTTT. This sequence encodes CASKLGQRDTEAFF.

This clonotype was observed at least ten times. The V and J genes are TRBV20-1 and TRBJ2-1; TRBD2 matches 14 bases. V was clipped by 3 bases and J by 8 bases; unmatched bases: 0. Germline lookup yields CDR1 DFQATT and CDR2 SNEGSKA (reference sequence). This CDR3 contains 13 residues. The CDR3 spells CSARTSGRDEQFF. The CDR3 region has the DNA TGCAGTGCTAGGACTAGCGGGAGGGATGAGCAGTTCTTC.

Concerning this clonotype: Mismatch with germline at one junction end may stem from a read error. J is TRBJ1-2 and V is TRBV5-4, with a weak D call TRBD1 (6 bases). The CDR3 loop spans 15 amino acids. Germline loops: CDR1 SGHNT, CDR2 YYREEE (reference sequence). This CDR3 is CASCLLNAGDGGYTF. CDR3 sequence (DNA): TGTGCCAGCTGCCTGTTAAACGCAGGGGACGGTGGCTACACGTTC.

Of note for this clonotype: A much larger clone sits a single nucleotide away, making a read error possible. This rearrangement joins TRBV28 to TRBJ1-6; weak D call: TRBD1 (5 bases). Germline CDR1 reads MDHEN; CDR2 reads SYDVKM. Trimming pared 7 bases from V and 2 bases from J, leaving 9 bases between. The CDR3 runs 14 residues. CDR3 region: CASKDKTYNSPLHF. DNA for the CDR3: TGTGCCAGCAAGGACAAAACCTATAATTCACCCCTCCACTTT. Full variable domain (remainder filled in from reference TRBV28 and TRBJ1-6): DVKVTQSSRYLVKRTGEKVFLECVQDMDHENMFWYRQDPGLGLRLIYFSYDVKMKEKGDIPEGYSVSREKKERFSLILESASTNQTSMYLCASKDKTYNSPLHFGNGTRLTVT.

This clonotype has just a few counts. This chain joins TRBV29-1 and TRBJ2-5, with unresolved D. Between the trimmed V and J ends, which lost 1 base and 3 bases, there was a span of 18 bases. This CDR3 contains 16 residues. Germline lookup yields CDR1 SQVTM and CDR2 ANQGSEA. CDR3 in amino acids: CSVEGGGVPREETQYF. The CDR3 DNA is TGCAGCGTTGAAGGAGGTGGAGTGCCCCGAGAAGAGACCCAGTACTTC.

This chain joins TRBV29-1 and TRBJ1-1; D unclear. This CDR3 region has 13 residues. CDR1 and CDR2 from the germline V gene are SQVTM and ANQGSEA. V was clipped by 3 bases and J by 0 bases, with 8 bases between them. The CDR3 DNA reads TGCAGCGTTGAGAATTGGGTGAACACTGAAGCTTTCTTT. Its protein product is CSVENWVNTEAFF.

Details on this clonotype: At one end the junction does not follow the germline gene, possibly because of a read error. Here the CDR3 DNA reads TGTGCCAGCAGTTTGGAGATGGGCCGGGACTATCAAACTAATGAGCAGTTCTTC. Protein product: CASSLEMGRDYQTNEQFF. The V call is TRBV5-4, the J call TRBJ2-1, with 7 bases aligning to TRBD2. This CDR3 spans 18 amino acids. CDR1 and CDR2 (germline): SGHNT, YYREEE (reference sequence).

About this clonotype itself: Without the conserved terminal phenylalanine or tryptophan, this CDR3 likely stems from a read error. The DNA is omitted, as the CDR3 cannot be located on it reliably, and the CDR3 follows TCRdb's listing. CDR3: CTWSPSMASGAGQLL. This rearrangement joins TRBV30 to TRBJ2-1; the table's D gene call, TRBD2, was not cross checked with the DNA. The CDR3 adds up to 15 amino acids, both ends counted. The germline CDR1 and CDR2 sequences are GTSNPN and SVGIG (reference sequence).

As to this clonotype: The junction departs from germline at one end; a sequencing error may be responsible. This chain joins TRBV5-1 and TRBJ2-1; D possibly corresponds to TRBD2 (6 bases). Germline V CDR1 and CDR2: SGHRS, YFSETQ. The CDR3 spans 13 residues. CDR3 loop: CASNLNLLGSRFF. In nucleotides, the CDR3 is TGCGCCAGCAACTTGAATTTACTCGGGAGCCGCTTCTTC.

Concerning this clonotype itself: The final CDR3 position lacks the conserved phenylalanine or tryptophan, pointing to a likely read error. The DNA is omitted, as the CDR3 cannot be located on it reliably, and the CDR3 follows TCRdb's listing. The chain links TRBV28 to TRBJ2-7; the D call TRBD2 from the table was never checked on the DNA. From germline, CDR1 is MDHEN and CDR2 SYDVKM. The CDR3 sequence runs 14 residues, both termini included. The CDR3 spells CASSQSGSAYEHYL.

On this clonotype: An end of the junction differs from the germline gene, which may be a read error. The genes are TRBV5-4 and TRBJ2-1, with D perhaps TRBD2 (6 bases). The germline gives CDR1 SGHNT, CDR2 YYREEE (reference sequence). The CDR3 length is 14 residues. The CDR3 bases are TGTACCAGCAGGAGGGCTGGGTCCTACGATGAGCAGTTCTTC. Translated: CTSRRAGSYDEQFF.

With respect to this clonotype: No conserved phenylalanine or tryptophan ends this CDR3, so it is likely a read error. V is TRBV29-1 and J is TRBJ2-5; maybe TRBD1 (6 bases). CDR1 is SQVTM and CDR2 is ANQGSEA in the germline V gene. The CDR3 sequence is 13 residues long. The V gene lost 3 bases and the J gene lost 3 bases, with 11 bases spanning the gap. CDR3 region: CSVETGVEETQYY. CDR3 sequence (DNA): TGCAGCGTTGAGACAGGTGTAGAAGAGACCCAGTACTAC.

On this clonotype itself: The CDR3 carries no conserved terminal phenylalanine or tryptophan, so it likely arises from a read error. The CDR3 DNA follows: TGTGTCAGCAGTGGGGACAGGGTAGGGAACATTGAAGCTTTCATT. This sequence encodes CVSSGDRVGNIEAFI. J is TRBJ1-1 and V is TRBV6-1, with TRBD1 matching over 9 bases. The CDR3 contains 15 residues. Germline CDR1 reads MNHNS; CDR2 reads SASEGT.

The rearrangement links TRBV11-3 to TRBJ2-1; 10 positions agree with TRBD2. Unmatched junction bases numbered 17, after V lost 7 bases and J lost 11 bases. The CDR3 loop spans 16 amino acids. The germline CDR1 and CDR2 sequences are SGHNT and YENEEA. Here the CDR3 DNA reads TGTGCCAGCAACCTCAACGAACTAGCGGGGTTAGGTAAGCAGTTCTTC. Translation gives CASNLNELAGLGKQFF.

This clonotype was detected many times. The chain couples TRBV5-4 to TRBJ2-3; D not certain. Germline CDR1 is SGHNT and CDR2 is YYREEE (reference sequence). The CDR3 totals 15 residues. V dropped 2 bases and J dropped 3 bases, with 13 bases sitting between them. The CDR3 DNA sequence: TGTGCCAGCAGCTTCGGTGGGAACCCAACAGATACGCAGTATTTT. It is translated as CASSFGGNPTDTQYF.

In its sample, this clonotype was seen many times. The CDR3 bases are TGTGCCAGCAGCTTGCCGGGTGTTGGGTCCTACAATGAGCAGTTCTTC. Protein product: CASSLPGVGSYNEQFF. This chain uses TRBV5-6 with TRBJ2-1; unclear D gene. CDR3 length equals 16 residues. The germline V gene encodes CDR1 SGHDT and CDR2 YYEEEE. V lost 1 base and J lost 1, with 12 bases in between.

J is TRBJ1-1 and V is TRBV6-2 or TRBV6-3, with 7 bases identical to TRBD1. Germline loops: CDR1 MNHEY, CDR2 SVGEGT. J lost 7 bases, V lost 7 bases, and 9 bases had no gene match. The CDR3 is 13 amino acids. The DNA for the CDR3 is TGTGCCAGCACTTTTTCAGGGGACAGTGAAGCTTTCTTT. Translated, it gives CASTFSGDSEAFF.

This clonotype was counted a single time. An end of the junction differs from the germline gene, which may be a read error. In DNA, the CDR3 is TGTGCCAGCAGGAGCAGCGGGAGGGGCAATGAGCGGTTCTTC. Amino acid sequence: CASRSSGRGNERFF. J is TRBJ2-1 and V is TRBV6-5; 10 bases are a match to TRBD2. This CDR3 comprises 14 residues. Germline values: CDR1 MNHEY, CDR2 SVGAGI.

Concerning this clonotype itself: Sequence at one end of the junction differs from germline and may be a read error. CDR3 region: CASNTGHIRQSSYEQYF. DNA of the CDR3: TGTGCAAGCAATACTGGACATATTAGACAGAGCTCCTACGAGCAGTACTTC. V gene TRBV28 combines with J gene TRBJ2-7, with a possible D match to TRBD1 (5 bases). The CDR3 covers 17 residues. Germline V gene data show CDR1 as MDHEN and CDR2 as SYDVKM.

For this clonotype: Sequence at one end of the junction differs from germline and may be a read error. As DNA, the CDR3 is TGCAGCGTTGAGGAAGGGAACACTGAAACTTTCTTT. This codes for CSVEEGNTETFF. This chain connects TRBV29-1 to TRBJ1-1; the D is unclear. The CDR3 is 12 residues long. Looked up from germline, CDR1 is SQVTM and CDR2 is ANQGSEA.

The chain uses TRBV7-9 and TRBJ1-2; 8 bases are shared with TRBD1. CDR1 and CDR2 (germline): SEHNR, FQNEAQ (reference sequence). The CDR3 is 16 residues long. Trimming at V came to 6 bases and at J to 7 bases, leaving 16 bases not matched to a gene. This chain's CDR3 is CASSSYIGTGGFGYTF. CDR3 nucleotides: TGTGCCAGCAGTTCGTATATCGGGACAGGTGGTTTTGGCTACACCTTC.

This clonotype has a handful of counts. It is likely a read error, because the conserved phenylalanine at the end of the CDR3 is missing. This chain connects TRBV29-1 to TRBJ2-5; D uncertain. CDR3 length equals 13 residues. The V gene lost 6 bases and the J gene lost 0 bases, with 11 bases spanning the gap. Germline CDR1 and CDR2: SQVTM and ANQGSEA. The CDR3 DNA reads as TGCAGCGTGTCGGACCGGTACCAAGAGACCCAGTACCTA. It codes for CSVSDRYQETQYL.

Notes on this clonotype: A junction boundary mismatches the germline segment, possibly from a read error. CDR3 amino acids: CASSSSTGYQETQYF. The CDR3 nucleotides are TGCGCCAGCAGCTCTTCGACAGGGTACCAAGAGACCCAGTACTTC. V usage is TRBV7-9 and J usage is TRBJ2-5; 7 bases match TRBD1. Germline CDR1 is SEHNR and CDR2 is FQNEAQ (reference sequence). The CDR3 extends over 15 amino acids.

The rearrangement uses TRBV15 and TRBJ1-4; TRBD1 is a possible D gene (5 bases). V lost 0 bases and J lost 11, with 16 bases in between. Germline lookup yields CDR1 LNHNV and CDR2 YYDKDF (reference sequence). The CDR3 sequence is 15 residues long. CDR3 coding DNA: TGTGCCACCAGCAGAGATCGGGGACTTCGTGATAAACTGTTTTTT. Translating gives CATSRDRGLRDKLFF.

On this clonotype itself: The conserved closing phenylalanine or tryptophan is absent in this CDR3, likely reflecting a read error. V is TRBV28 and J is TRBJ1-2; D gene unclear. The CDR3 is 14 residues long. Germline V gene sequence: CDR1 MDHEN, CDR2 SYDVKM. Trimming removed 5 bases from V and 7 bases from J, with 17 bases in between. CDR3 sequence reads: CASSPLETKIGYTI. Here the CDR3 DNA reads TGTGCCAGCAGTCCACTAGAGACCAAAATTGGCTACACCATC.